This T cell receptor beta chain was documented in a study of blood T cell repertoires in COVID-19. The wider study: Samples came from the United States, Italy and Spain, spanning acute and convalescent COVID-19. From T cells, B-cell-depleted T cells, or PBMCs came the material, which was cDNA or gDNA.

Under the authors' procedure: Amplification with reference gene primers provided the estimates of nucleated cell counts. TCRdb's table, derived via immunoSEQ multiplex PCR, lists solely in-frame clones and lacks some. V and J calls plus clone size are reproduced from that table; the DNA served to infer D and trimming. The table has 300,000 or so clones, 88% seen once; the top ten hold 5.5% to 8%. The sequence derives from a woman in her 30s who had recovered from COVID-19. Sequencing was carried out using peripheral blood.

This chain's CDR3 is CASSPGTGGFRTEAFF. The DNA for the CDR3 is TGTGCCAGCAGTCCCGGGACAGGGGGCTTTCGCACTGAAGCTTTCTTT. The chain is built from TRBV6-6 and TRBJ1-1; 12 nucleotides match TRBD1. Germline loops: CDR1 MNHNY, CDR2 SVGAGI (reference sequence). J was trimmed by 4 bases and V by 5 bases; bases with no gene match: 8. The CDR3 is 16 amino acids.